This T cell receptor beta chain was captured by sequencing in a study of T cell responses to AZD1222 COVID-19 vaccine (TCRdb year 2021). At the level of the whole study: A total of 233 trial participants underwent TCR sequencing, of whom nearly 210 received two doses of AZD1222 and around 25 received two doses of the MenACWY control vaccine. Trial participants were enrolled into age subgroups of 18-55, 56-69 and 70-plus years, which contained 148, 28 and 57 TCR-sequenced participants, respectively.

The CDR3 regions of human TCRbeta chains were analyzed by immunosequencing. In the original analysis: Repertoire TCRs were checked for matches against a reference library of SARS-CoV-2-specific TCRs that had been generated using the MIRA antigen-specificity platform. Breadth was defined as the fraction of unique TCRs that were SARS-CoV-2-associated. Depth was defined as the fraction of total T cells that were SARS-CoV-2-associated. Using the MIRA data, every spike-specific TCR was mapped to the spike region that the TCR reacted to and assigned to either a CD4 or a CD8 class. Log10-transformed breadth and depth values were compared by one-way ANOVA with Sidak's multiple comparisons tests. The source is immuneACCESS, and TCRdb retained only in-frame sequences with V and J called. Part of the clones is not carried over; for the studies checked, unresolved V genes explain less than half of this, and the remainder is unexplained. V and J calls and clone size are copied from that table; D and trimming were computed from the DNA. This sample has around 150,000 clones in its table, and approximately 90% of those were observed once. Roughly 1.3% of the sample rests with the top ten.

The time point label here, explained by the study, means: about 28 days (+/-7) after the second vaccine dose. AZD1222 recipients given second doses at about 4 weeks or at about 12 weeks were pooled, since spike-specific TCR depth and breadth were not found to differ between the two schedules. Vaccinee samples came from UK trials COV001 and COV002, including a single-blind randomized controlled phase 2/3 trial of AZD1222 (ChAdOx1 nCoV-19) in healthy adults. Trial participant PBMC samples were collected at day 0 and day 28 after the second dose for TCRbeta chain sequencing. Study-wide conclusions, independent of this receptor: The whole spike protein was spanned by vaccine-associated CD4 TCRs, and dominant responses were seen in regions 160-218 and 743-854. Because no day 14 peak-response samples were available, the repertoires could be characterized only after the peak T cell response. Reportedly, almost half of the unique spike-specific TCRs recognized epitopes lying outside the regions that are mutated in the B.1.351 and B.1.1.7 variants. A significant rise in spike-specific TCR breadth and depth was observed after two AZD1222 doses relative to day 0 and relative to MenACWY recipients. Participants were mostly white British and included more females than males, and it was suggested by the authors that clonal diversity may have been underestimated. Conclusions about previously exposed vaccinees are limited, since just six AZD1222 recipients were seropositive for SARS-CoV-2 at baseline. In the small 56-69-year group, the increase in depth fell short of significance, most likely because of low power.

Points on this clone: Its binding antigen is unknown. No clone much larger than this one lies a single base away; base qualities are absent.

The origin of this receptor is an adult who received the AZD1222 COVID-19 vaccine. The sample consisted of peripheral blood, taken 28 days after the second AZD1222 dose.

The nucleotide sequence is given as TGTGCCAGCTGGACAGGGGAGGGGACAGCCCAGCATTTT. It translates to CASWTGEGTAQHF. The chain joins TRBV19 to TRBJ1-5; the central 9 bases match TRBD1. Looking up the germline V gene (reference sequence) yields CDR1 LNHDA and CDR2 SQIVND. Spanning cysteine to phenylalanine, the CDR3 consists of 13 amino acids. Only CDR3 DNA is held: 39 bases, read in frame from base 1. V and J are trimmed by 9 bases and 11 bases, and the gene matches miss 11 bases of the junction.